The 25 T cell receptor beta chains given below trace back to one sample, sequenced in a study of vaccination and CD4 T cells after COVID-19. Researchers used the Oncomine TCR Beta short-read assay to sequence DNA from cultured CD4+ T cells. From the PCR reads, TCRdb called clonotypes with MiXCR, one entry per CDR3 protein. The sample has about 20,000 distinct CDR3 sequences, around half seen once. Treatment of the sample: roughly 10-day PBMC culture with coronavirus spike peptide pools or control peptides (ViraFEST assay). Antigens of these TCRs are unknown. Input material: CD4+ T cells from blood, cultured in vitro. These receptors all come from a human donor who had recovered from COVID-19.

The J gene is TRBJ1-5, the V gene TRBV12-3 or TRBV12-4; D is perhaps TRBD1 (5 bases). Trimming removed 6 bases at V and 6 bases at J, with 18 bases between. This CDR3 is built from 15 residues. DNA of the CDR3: TGTGCCAGCAGCCAGGGACGGGTAAGATTTCAGCCCCAGCATTTT. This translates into CASSQGRVRFQPQHF.

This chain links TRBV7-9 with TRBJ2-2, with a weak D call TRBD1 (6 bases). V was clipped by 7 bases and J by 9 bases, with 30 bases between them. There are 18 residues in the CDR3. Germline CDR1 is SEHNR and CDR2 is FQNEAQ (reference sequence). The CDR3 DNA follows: TGTGCCAGCAACTACAGACCCCCCGCGGCAGGGGATGGGCGGGAGCTGTTTTTT. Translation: CASNYRPPAAGDGRELFF.

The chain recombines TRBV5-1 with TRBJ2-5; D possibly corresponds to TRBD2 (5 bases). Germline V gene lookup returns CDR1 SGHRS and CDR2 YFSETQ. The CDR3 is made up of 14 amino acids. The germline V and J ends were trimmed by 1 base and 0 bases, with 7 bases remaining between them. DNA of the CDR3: TGCGCCAGCAGCTTGACGACTAACCAAGAGACCCAGTACTTC. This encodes CASSLTTNQETQYF.

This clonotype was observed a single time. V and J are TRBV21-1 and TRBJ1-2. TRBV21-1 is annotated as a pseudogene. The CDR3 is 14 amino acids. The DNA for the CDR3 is TGTGCCAGCAGCAACTTTCAGGCGGAACTGGGCTACACCTTC. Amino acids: CASSNFQAELGYTF.

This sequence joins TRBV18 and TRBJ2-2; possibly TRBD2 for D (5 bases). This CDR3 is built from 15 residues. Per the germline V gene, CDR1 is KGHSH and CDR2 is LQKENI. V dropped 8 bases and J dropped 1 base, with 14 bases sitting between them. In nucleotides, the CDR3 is TGTGCCAGCACCGCGACTAAAATGAACACCGGGGAGCTGTTTTTT. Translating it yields CASTATKMNTGELFF.

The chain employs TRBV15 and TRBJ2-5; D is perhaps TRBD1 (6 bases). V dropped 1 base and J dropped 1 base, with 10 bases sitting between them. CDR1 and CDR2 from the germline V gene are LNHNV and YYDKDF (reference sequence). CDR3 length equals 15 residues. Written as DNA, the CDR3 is TGTGCCACCAGCAGAGCCTGGACAGCCCAAGAGACCCAGTACTTC. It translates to CATSRAWTAQETQYF.

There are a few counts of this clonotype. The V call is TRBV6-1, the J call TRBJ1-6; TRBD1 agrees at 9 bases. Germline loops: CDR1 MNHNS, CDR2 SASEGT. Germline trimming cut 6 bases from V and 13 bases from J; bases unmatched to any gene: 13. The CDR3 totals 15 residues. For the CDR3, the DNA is TGTGCCAGCAGCGTAGGTGACAGGGGGTTTAGGCCCCTCCACTTT. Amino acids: CASSVGDRGFRPLHF.

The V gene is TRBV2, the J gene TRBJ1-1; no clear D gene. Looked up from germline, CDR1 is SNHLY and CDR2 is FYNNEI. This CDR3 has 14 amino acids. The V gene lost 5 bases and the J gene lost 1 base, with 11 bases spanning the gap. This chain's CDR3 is CASSSGRRNTEAFF. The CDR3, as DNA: TGTGCCAGCAGTTCAGGACGCCGGAACACTGAAGCTTTCTTT.

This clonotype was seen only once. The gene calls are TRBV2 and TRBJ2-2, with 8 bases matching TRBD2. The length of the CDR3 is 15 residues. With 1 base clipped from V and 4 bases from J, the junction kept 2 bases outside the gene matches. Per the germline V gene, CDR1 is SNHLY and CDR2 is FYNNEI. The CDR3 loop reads CASSEGLARTGELFF. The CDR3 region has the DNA TGTGCCAGCAGTGAAGGACTAGCGCGCACCGGGGAGCTGTTTTTT. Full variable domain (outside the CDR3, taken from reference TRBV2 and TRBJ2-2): EPEVTQTPSHQVTQMGQEVILRCVPISNHLYFYWYRQILGQKVEFLVSFYNNEISEKSEIFDDQFSVERPDGSNFTLKIRSTKLEDSAMYFCASSEGLARTGELFFGEGSRLTVL.

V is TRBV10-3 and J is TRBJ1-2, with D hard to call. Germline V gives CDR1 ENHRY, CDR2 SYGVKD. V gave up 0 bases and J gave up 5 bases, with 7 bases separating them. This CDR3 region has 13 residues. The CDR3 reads CAISESEGYGYTF. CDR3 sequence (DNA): TGTGCCATCAGTGAGTCGGAAGGGTATGGCTACACCTTC.

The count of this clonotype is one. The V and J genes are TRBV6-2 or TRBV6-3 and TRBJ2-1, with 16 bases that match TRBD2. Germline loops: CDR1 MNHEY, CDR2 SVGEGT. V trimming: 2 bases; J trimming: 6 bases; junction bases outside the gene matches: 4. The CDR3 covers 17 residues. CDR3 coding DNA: TGTGCCAGCAGTTACCGAGGGACTAGCGGGAGGGCCAATGAGCAGTTCTTC. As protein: CASSYRGTSGRANEQFF.

CDR3 sequence: CAWGSGILSDGYTF. CDR3 DNA: TGTGCCTGGGGCTCAGGTATCTTAAGTGATGGCTACACCTTC. The chain links TRBV30 to TRBJ1-2; no reliable D call. V was cut by 5 bases and J by 6 bases, with 19 bases left in between. The CDR3 extends over 14 amino acids. Germline V CDR1 and CDR2: GTSNPN, SVGIG (reference sequence). Full variable domain (outside the CDR3, taken from reference TRBV30 and TRBJ1-2): SQTIHQWPATLVQPVGSPLSLECTVEGTSNPNLYWYRQAAGRGLQLLFYSVGIGQISSEVPQNLSASRPQDRQFILSSKKLLLSDSGFYLCAWGSGILSDGYTFGSGTRLTVV.

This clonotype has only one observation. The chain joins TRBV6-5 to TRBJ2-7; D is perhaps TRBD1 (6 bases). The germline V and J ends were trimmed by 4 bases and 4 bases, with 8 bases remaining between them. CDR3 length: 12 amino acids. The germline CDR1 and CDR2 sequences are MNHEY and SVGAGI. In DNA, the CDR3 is TGTGCCAGCAGTTCACAGGGTTACGAGCAGTACTTC. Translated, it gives CASSSQGYEQYF.

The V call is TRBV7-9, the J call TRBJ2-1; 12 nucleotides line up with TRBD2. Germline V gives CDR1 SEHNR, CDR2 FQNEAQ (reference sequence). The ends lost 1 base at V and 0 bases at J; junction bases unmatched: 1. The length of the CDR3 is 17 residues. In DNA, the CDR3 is TGTGCCAGCAGCTTAGGGACTAGCGGGAACTCCTACAATGAGCAGTTCTTC. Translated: CASSLGTSGNSYNEQFF.

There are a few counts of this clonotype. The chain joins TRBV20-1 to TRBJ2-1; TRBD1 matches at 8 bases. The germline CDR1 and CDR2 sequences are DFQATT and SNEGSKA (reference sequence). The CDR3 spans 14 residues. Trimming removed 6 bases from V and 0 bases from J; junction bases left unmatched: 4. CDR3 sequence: CSARTGTSYNEQFF. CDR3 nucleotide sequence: TGCAGTGCCCGGACAGGGACCTCCTACAATGAGCAGTTCTTC.

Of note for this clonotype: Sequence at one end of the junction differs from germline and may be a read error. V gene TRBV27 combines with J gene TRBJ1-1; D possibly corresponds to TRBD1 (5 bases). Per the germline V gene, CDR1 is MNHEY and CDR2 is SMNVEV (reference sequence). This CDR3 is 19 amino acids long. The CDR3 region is CASIFRPGLQGGMNTEAFF. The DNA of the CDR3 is TGTGCCAGCATCTTTCGCCCGGGACTCCAGGGAGGGATGAATACTGAAGCTTTCTTT.

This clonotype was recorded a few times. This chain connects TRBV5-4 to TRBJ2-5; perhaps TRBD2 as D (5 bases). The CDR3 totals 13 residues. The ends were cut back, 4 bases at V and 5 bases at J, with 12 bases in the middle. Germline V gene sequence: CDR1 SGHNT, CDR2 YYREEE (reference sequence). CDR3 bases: TGTGCCAGCAGCGGTACCAGGAGGGAGACCCAGTACTTC. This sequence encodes CASSGTRRETQYF. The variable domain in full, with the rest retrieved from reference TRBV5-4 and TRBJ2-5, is ETGVTQSPTHLIKTRGQQVTLRCSSQSGHNTVSWYQQALGQGPQFIFQYYREEENGRGNFPPRFSGLQFPNYSSELNVNALELDDSALYLCASSGTRRETQYFGPGTRLLVL.

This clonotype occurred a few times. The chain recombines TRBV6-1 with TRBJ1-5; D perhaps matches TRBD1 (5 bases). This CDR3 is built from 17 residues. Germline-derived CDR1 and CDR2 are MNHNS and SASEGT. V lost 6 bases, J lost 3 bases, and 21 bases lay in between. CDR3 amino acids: CASSRDSGRVLNQPQHF. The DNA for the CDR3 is TGTGCCAGCAGCCGGGACTCCGGGCGGGTGCTCAATCAGCCCCAGCATTTT.

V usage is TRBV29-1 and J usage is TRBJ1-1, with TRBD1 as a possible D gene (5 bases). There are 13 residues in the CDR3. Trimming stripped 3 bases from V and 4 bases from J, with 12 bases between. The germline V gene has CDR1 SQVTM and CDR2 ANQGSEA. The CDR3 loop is CSVDSGRGTEAFF. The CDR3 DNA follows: TGCAGCGTTGATTCAGGGAGAGGCACTGAAGCTTTCTTT.

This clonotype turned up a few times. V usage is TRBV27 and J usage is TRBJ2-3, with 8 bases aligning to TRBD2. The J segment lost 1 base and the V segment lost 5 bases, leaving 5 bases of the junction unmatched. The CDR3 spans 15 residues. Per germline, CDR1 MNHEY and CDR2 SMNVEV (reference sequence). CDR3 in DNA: TGTGCCAGCAGTGGGACTAGAACCCGCACAGATACGCAGTATTTT. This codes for CASSGTRTRTDTQYF.

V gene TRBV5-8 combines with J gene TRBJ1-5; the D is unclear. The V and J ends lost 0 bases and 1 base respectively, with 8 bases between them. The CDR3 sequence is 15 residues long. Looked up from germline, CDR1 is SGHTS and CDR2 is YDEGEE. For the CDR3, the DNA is TGTGCCAGCAGCTTGGCATTGGAAAGCAATCAGCCCCAGCATTTT. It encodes CASSLALESNQPQHF.

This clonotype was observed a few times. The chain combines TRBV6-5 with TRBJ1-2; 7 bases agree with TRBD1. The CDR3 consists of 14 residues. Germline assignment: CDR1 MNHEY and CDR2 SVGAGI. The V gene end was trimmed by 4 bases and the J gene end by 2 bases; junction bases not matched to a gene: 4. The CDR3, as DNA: TGTGCCAGCAGTTTCCCGGACAGGAACTATGGCTACACCTTC. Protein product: CASSFPDRNYGYTF.

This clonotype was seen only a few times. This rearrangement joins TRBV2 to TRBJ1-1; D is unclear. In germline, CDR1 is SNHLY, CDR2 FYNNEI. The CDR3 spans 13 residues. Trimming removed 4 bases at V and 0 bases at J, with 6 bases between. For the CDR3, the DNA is TGTGCCAGCAGTGGGGAAATGAACACTGAAGCTTTCTTT. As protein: CASSGEMNTEAFF.

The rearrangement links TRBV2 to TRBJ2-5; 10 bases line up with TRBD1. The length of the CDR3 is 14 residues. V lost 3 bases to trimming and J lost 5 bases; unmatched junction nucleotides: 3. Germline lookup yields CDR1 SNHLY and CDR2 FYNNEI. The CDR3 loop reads CASSEDRGWETQYF. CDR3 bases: TGTGCCAGCAGTGAGGACAGGGGGTGGGAGACCCAGTACTTC.

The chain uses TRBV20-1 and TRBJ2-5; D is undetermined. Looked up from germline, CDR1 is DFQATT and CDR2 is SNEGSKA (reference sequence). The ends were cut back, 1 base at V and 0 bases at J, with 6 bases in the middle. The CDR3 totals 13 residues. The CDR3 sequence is CSARATYQETQYF. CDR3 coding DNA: TGCAGTGCTAGAGCTACCTACCAAGAGACCCAGTACTTC.